The TCR beta chain under discussion was sequenced for a study of cytotoxic CD8 clonotypes in ibrutinib-treated CLL. This CDR3 is built from 15 residues. Looked up from germline, CDR1 is SGDLS and CDR2 is YYNGEE. The V end was cut by 7 bases, the J end by 3 bases, with 17 bases between. Assay: immunoSEQ multiplex PCR; the TCRdb copy retains only in-frame clones and omits some. The data contain 35,000 to 45,000 clones, about 70% of them seen just once; the ten biggest clones take up approximately 12%. The material sequenced was PBMCs, taken after 12 months of ibrutinib treatment. The J gene is TRBJ2-1, the V gene TRBV9, with D perhaps assigned TRBD1 or TRBD2 (6 bases each). The sequence came from a human donor with chronic lymphocytic leukemia. In DNA form, the CDR3 reads TGTGCCAGCCAACCCTGGGAGGACAGCTACAATGAGCAGTTCTTC. Translation gives CASQPWEDSYNEQFF.